The rows below give T cell receptor beta chains drawn from one sample of a study of shared clonotypes between healthy human individuals. TCRdb's copy holds only in-frame clones and misses some; the assay was immunoSEQ multiplex PCR. The repertoire consists of 2 million to 2.5 million clones, with 90% to 97% occurring once and the leading ten covering around 0.13%. Sample: naive CD4+ T cells sorted from blood. The receptor set was obtained from a man aged 18 to 29 in good health. Both conserved end residues are part of each CDR3. The D gene is left open where the match is weak. Not every row has a clone size; where given, it reads once, few, many or a size class.

size | length | J | V | D | CDR3 | DNA
. | 17 | TRBJ1-4 | TRBV5-4 | TRBD1 | CASSSSRDRGPNEKLFF | TGTGCCAGCAGCTCGTCCCGGGACAGGGGGCCTAATGAAAAACTGTTTTTT
. | 13 | TRBJ2-7 | TRBV18 | TRBD1 | CASSRGQGGEQYF | TGTGCCAGCTCACGGGGACAGGGCGGCGAGCAGTACTTC
. | 15 | TRBJ2-5 | TRBV7-9 | TRBD2 | CASSFRIAGQETQYF | TGTGCCAGCAGCTTTAGAATAGCGGGACAAGAGACCCAGTACTTC
. | 14 | TRBJ2-7 | TRBV18 | . | CASSPRGDSYEQYF | TGTGCCAGCTCACCACGAGGGGATTCGTACGAGCAGTACTTC
once | 14 | TRBJ1-1 | TRBV5-6 | . | CASSLSGGYTEAFF | TGTGCCAGCAGCTTGTCTGGGGGTTACACTGAAGCTTTCTTT
. | 14 | TRBJ1-2 | TRBV6-6 | TRBD1 | CASSSGQGIYGYTF | TGTGCCAGCAGTTCCGGACAGGGAATCTATGGCTACACCTTC
. | 15 | TRBJ2-1 | TRBV7-3 | TRBD2 | CASSPTSGGHNEQFF | TGTGCCAGCAGCCCTACTAGCGGGGGCCACAATGAGCAGTTCTTC
. | 13 | TRBJ1-6 | TRBV28 | . | CASRGRNNSPLHF | TGTGCCAGCAGAGGACGGAATAATTCACCCCTCCACTTT
once | 20 | TRBJ1-2 | TRBV23-1 | . | CASSQSGGNGQLCRSSGYTF | TGCGCCAGCAGTCAATCGGGTGGGAACGGCCAACTGTGTCGTAGTTCTGGCTACACCTTC
. | 14 | TRBJ1-2 | TRBV4-3 | . | CASSPGGSNYGYTF | TGCGCCAGCAGCCCGGGGGGCAGTAACTATGGCTACACCTTC
. | 14 | TRBJ1-6 | TRBV7-3 | . | CASSLNVDNSPLHF | TGTGCCAGCAGCTTAAACGTCGATAATTCACCCCTCCACTTT
. | 18 | TRBJ2-1 | TRBV5-1 | . | CASSLESPGSRRYNEQFF | TGCGCCAGCAGCTTGGAAAGTCCCGGATCACGTCGGTACAATGAGCAGTTCTTC
. | 14 | TRBJ2-1 | TRBV19 | . | CATLSLGGNNEQFF | TGTGCCACCCTTTCGCTGGGAGGTAATAATGAGCAGTTCTTC
. | 16 | TRBJ1-1 | TRBV27 | . | CASSPKMTLPNTEAFF | TGTGCCAGCAGTCCTAAAATGACCCTTCCGAACACTGAAGCTTTCTTT
. | 16 | TRBJ2-1 | TRBV14 | . | CASSHKQGTTYNEQFF | TGTGCCAGCAGCCACAAACAGGGTACTACCTACAATGAGCAGTTCTTC
once | 14 | TRBJ1-4 | TRBV30 | TRBD1 | CAWSVTGIGEKLFF | TGTGCCTGGAGTGTGACAGGGATAGGGGAAAAACTGTTTTTT
. | 11 | TRBJ1-2 | TRBV28 | TRBD1 | CASTTGYGYTF | TGTGCCAGTACGACAGGGTATGGCTACACCTTC
once | 14 | TRBJ1-1 | TRBV21-1 | . | CASSKLTENTEAFF | TGTGCCAGCAGCAAATTAACGGAGAACACTGAAGCTTTCTTT
. | 14 | TRBJ2-1 | TRBV25-1 | . | CASSHRPSYNEQFF | TGTGCCAGTAGTCACAGGCCTTCCTACAATGAGCAGTTCTTC
. | 16 | TRBJ2-3 | TRBV5-4 | TRBD2 | CASSLTAGGPSDTQYF | TGTGCCAGCAGCTTGACAGCGGGAGGGCCTTCAGATACGCAGTATTTT
. | 19 | TRBJ2-3 | TRBV14 | TRBD2 | CASSPLAGGPRGSTDTQYF | TGTGCCAGCTCCCCCCTAGCGGGAGGGCCAAGGGGGAGTACAGATACGCAGTATTTT
. | 15 | TRBJ2-3 | TRBV5-1 | . | CASSLAGPYTDTQYF | TGCGCCAGCAGCTTGGCGGGACCCTACACAGATACGCAGTATTTT
. | 15 | TRBJ2-2 | TRBV19 | . | CASSMGTFDTGELFF | TGTGCCAGTAGTATGGGCACCTTTGACACCGGGGAGCTGTTTTTT
. | 16 | TRBJ1-1 | TRBV5-1 | . | CASSLEGVRVNTEAFF | TGCGCCAGCAGCTTGGAGGGGGTTAGGGTGAACACTGAAGCTTTCTTT
. | 13 | TRBJ2-1 | TRBV30 | . | CAWSEWSYNEQFF | TGTGCCTGGAGTGAATGGTCGTACAATGAGCAGTTCTTC
. | 12 | TRBJ1-6 | TRBV2 | . | CASSKDSLPLHF | TGTGCCAGCAGTAAGGACAGTTTACCCCTCCACTTT
. | 14 | TRBJ2-5 | TRBV5-1 | . | CASSPDGLQETQYF | TGCGCCAGCAGCCCGGACGGACTACAAGAGACCCAGTACTTC
once | 15 | TRBJ2-3 | TRBV27 | . | CASSYRGARADTQYF | TGTGCCAGCAGTTATCGCGGGGCCCGGGCAGATACGCAGTATTTT
. | 17 | TRBJ2-1 | TRBV18 | TRBD2 | CASSPSTSGASYNEQFF | TGTGCCAGCTCACCAAGCACTAGCGGGGCCTCCTACAATGAGCAGTTCTTC
. | 18 | TRBJ2-7 | TRBV19 | TRBD2 | CASSIGSGISGRGYEQYF | TGTGCCAGTAGTATAGGGTCGGGAATTAGCGGGAGAGGTTACGAGCAGTACTTC
. | 15 | TRBJ1-1 | TRBV6-5 | . | CASSRGRYGNTEAFF | TGTGCCAGCAGTCGCGGACGATATGGGAACACTGAAGCTTTCTTT
. | 14 | TRBJ2-2 | TRBV11-3 | . | CASSPRSNTGELFF | TGTGCCAGCAGCCCAAGATCGAACACCGGGGAGCTGTTTTTT
. | 14 | TRBJ1-1 | TRBV28 | . | CASSRDGRNTEAFF | TGTGCCAGCAGTCGGGACGGGCGGAACACTGAAGCTTTCTTT
. | 13 | TRBJ2-5 | TRBV6-1 | . | CASKVGMWETQYF | TGTGCCAGCAAAGTGGGGATGTGGGAGACCCAGTACTTC
. | 14 | TRBJ1-5 | TRBV15 | TRBD1 | CATTGGWSNQPQHF | TGTGCCACCACAGGGGGTTGGAGCAATCAGCCCCAGCATTTT
. | 14 | TRBJ1-6 | TRBV19 | . | CASSITGKGSPLHF | TGTGCCAGTAGCATTACAGGGAAAGGCTCACCCCTCCACTTT
. | 12 | TRBJ2-7 | TRBV30 | . | CAWNQDSYEQYF | TGTGCCTGGAACCAGGACTCCTACGAGCAGTACTTC
. | 14 | TRBJ2-7 | TRBV11-2 | TRBD2 | CASRALAGGPEQYF | TGTGCCAGCAGAGCCCTAGCGGGGGGACCGGAGCAGTACTTC
. | 15 | TRBJ2-3 | TRBV6-5 | . | CASSYGGTRTDTQYF | TGTGCCAGCAGTTACGGGGGGACCAGGACAGATACGCAGTATTTT
. | 14 | TRBJ1-1 | TRBV30 | . | CAWSLGQMNTEAFF | TGTGCCTGGAGTCTGGGGCAGATGAACACTGAAGCTTTCTTT
. | 14 | TRBJ2-1 | TRBV5-6 | . | CASSLKPGYNEQFF | TGTGCCAGCAGCTTGAAGCCAGGATACAATGAGCAGTTCTTC
. | 14 | TRBJ1-2 | TRBV5-1 | . | CASKMSENNYGYTF | TGCGCCAGCAAGATGTCGGAAAATAACTATGGCTACACCTTC
. | 17 | TRBJ2-7 | TRBV7-9 | . | CASSPSLDRKYSYEQYF | TGTGCCAGCAGCCCCAGCCTAGACAGAAAATACTCCTACGAGCAGTACTTC
. | 15 | TRBJ2-3 | TRBV6-5 | . | CASRGTGVGTDTQYF | TGTGCCAGCAGAGGGACCGGGGTGGGCACAGATACGCAGTATTTT
. | 15 | TRBJ2-7 | TRBV6-1 | TRBD2 | CASTGLARSSYEQYF | TGTGCCAGCACCGGACTAGCGAGGAGCTCCTACGAGCAGTACTTC
. | 16 | TRBJ1-1 | TRBV14 | . | CASSHSNWWMNTEAFF | TGTGCCAGCAGCCACTCTAATTGGTGGATGAACACTGAAGCTTTCTTT
. | 15 | TRBJ1-4 | TRBV10-3 | TRBD1 | CAISRTGATNEKLFF | TGTGCCATCAGCCGAACAGGGGCGACTAATGAAAAACTGTTTTTT